This T cell receptor beta chain was captured in a study of control samples from healthy donors and cancer patients. CDR1 is LNHNV, CDR2 YYDKDF, per germline (reference sequence). V lost 0 bases and J 5 bases, leaving 15 bases between the germline ends. CDR3 length: 16 amino acids. TCRdb's copy holds only in-frame clones and misses some; the assay was immunoSEQ multiplex PCR. The sample lists 90,000 to 130,000 clones, 88% seen once, with approximately 3.7% in the top ten. This TCR derives from an older woman with lung cancer. The V and J genes are TRBV15 and TRBJ2-3; D is possibly TRBD1 (7 bases). Sequencing was done on a sample of PBMCs. CDR3 sequence: CATSRDKEGAVDTQYF. CDR3 DNA: TGTGCCACCAGCAGAGATAAGGAGGGGGCAGTAGATACGCAGTATTTT.